This T cell receptor beta chain comes out of a study of post-analysis software for immune sequencing data. Across the study: The courses of disease that were included comprised relapsing-remitting, secondary progressive and progressive-relapsing multiple sclerosis. Overall study findings and caveats: With TRBV5-6, TRBV5-1 and TRBV20-1 included, about five TRBV segments were more frequent in patients than in controls.

The V segment lost 6 bases and the J segment 2 bases; nucleotides outside the gene matches: 4. This CDR3 has 13 amino acids. The germline V gene has CDR1 SQVTM and CDR2 ANQGSEA. Unique molecular identifiers tagged the TCR beta cDNA libraries. TCRdb recomputed calls from the PCR reads with MiXCR, one row per CDR3 protein. Of a few hundred thousand distinct CDR3 sequences listed, roughly 45% are singletons. On this clonotype itself: The antigen remains undetermined.

The rearrangement joins TRBV29-1 to TRBJ2-3; 8 positions match TRBD1. The sample was blood. This clonotype originated in a girl aged 10-17 years with multiple sclerosis. The CDR3 sequence: CSVRGRHTDTQYF. The CDR3 DNA reads TGCAGCGTCAGGGGGCGACACACAGATACGCAGTATTTT.